A single sample gave rise to the 14 T cell receptor beta chains below, sequenced in a study of T cell changes during pregnancy in multiple sclerosis. Data came from immunoSEQ multiplex PCR; TCRdb stores just in-frame clones and leaves some out. In the table there are around 57,000 clones, about nine tenths of which are singletons. Here the sequenced sample was peripheral blood, taken in the second trimester of pregnancy. The source of these receptors is a female donor with multiple sclerosis, enrolled in a pregnancy study.

The gene calls are TRBV9 and TRBJ2-7; tentatively, D is TRBD2 (6 bases). The germline V gene encodes CDR1 SGDLS and CDR2 YYNGEE. CDR3 length: 16 amino acids. Between the trimmed V and J ends, which lost 4 bases and 2 bases, there was a span of 19 bases. CDR3 in amino acids: CASSPRFEGLTYEQYF. As DNA, the CDR3 is TGTGCCAGCAGCCCCCGGTTTGAGGGACTCACCTACGAGCAGTACTTC. Variable domain in full (rest from reference TRBV9 and TRBJ2-7): DSGVTQTPKHLITATGQRVTLRCSPRSGDLSVYWYQQSLDQGLQFLIQYYNGEERAKGNILERFSAQQFPDLHSELNLSSLELGDSALYFCASSPRFEGLTYEQYFGPGTRLTVT.

The J gene is TRBJ1-6, the V gene TRBV2, with 8 bases identical to TRBD1. The V segment lost 3 bases and the J segment 13 bases; nucleotides outside the gene matches: 8. Germline V lookup: CDR1 SNHLY, CDR2 FYNNEI. The CDR3 spans 14 residues. The CDR3 sequence: CASSEWTGSFPLHF. CDR3 coding DNA: TGTGCCAGCAGTGAGTGGACAGGGAGTTTCCCCCTCCACTTT.

This clone was seen once. The chain recombines TRBV6-1 with TRBJ2-3; 13 positions agree with TRBD2. The CDR3 totals 15 residues. Germline CDR1 is MNHNS and CDR2 is SASEGT. Trimming at V came to 4 bases and at J to 4 bases, leaving 2 bases not matched to a gene. The CDR3 is CASSGTSGGPDTQYF. In nucleotides, the CDR3 is TGTGCCAGCAGTGGGACTAGCGGGGGACCAGATACGCAGTATTTT.

V usage is TRBV19 and J usage is TRBJ1-6, with 9 bases matching TRBD1. This CDR3 contains 17 residues. J gave up 1 base and V 8 bases, and 9 bases lay outside the gene matches. Germline V gene lookup returns CDR1 LNHDA and CDR2 SQIVND (reference sequence). Here the CDR3 DNA reads TGTGCCAGTCCACGGGACAGGGATATATCCTATAATTCACCCCTCCACTTT. Its protein product is CASPRDRDISYNSPLHF.

This chain uses TRBV4-3 with TRBJ1-5; weak D call: TRBD1 (5 bases). Between the trimmed V and J ends, which lost 1 base and 9 bases, there was a span of 10 bases. This CDR3 spans 13 amino acids. Germline V gene lookup returns CDR1 LGHNA and CDR2 YSLEER. DNA for the CDR3: TGCGCCAGCAGCCAAGTGGGAGGGGCGCCCCAGCATTTT. Its translation is CASSQVGGAPQHF.

The J gene is TRBJ1-2, the V gene TRBV9; TRBD1 is a possible D gene (6 bases). This CDR3 has 15 amino acids. Germline lookup yields CDR1 SGDLS and CDR2 YYNGEE. The V and J ends lost 4 bases and 1 base respectively, with 14 bases between them. The DNA for the CDR3 is TGTGCCAGCAGCAAAGGGGGAGCCCTTAACTATGGCTACACCTTC. Translating gives CASSKGGALNYGYTF.

CDR3 amino acids: CASSLNVDTEAFF. The CDR3 DNA sequence: TGTGCCAGCAGCTTAAACGTAGATACTGAAGCTTTCTTT. The chain recombines TRBV7-3 with TRBJ1-1; D is undetermined. CDR3 size: 13 residues. Germline V gene sequence: CDR1 SGHTA, CDR2 FQGTGA. The V end lost 1 base, the J end lost 5 bases, and 8 bases lay between the germline ends.

This sequence joins TRBV5-6 and TRBJ1-2, with D possibly matching TRBD1 (6 bases). The CDR3 is 16 amino acids. The V gene's germline CDR1 is SGHDT and CDR2 YYEEEE. Deletions cut 4 bases from V and 4 bases from J, with 20 bases between. CDR3 residues: CASSTPPRYRVYGYTF. In DNA, the CDR3 is TGTGCCAGCAGCACCCCTCCTAGGTACAGGGTCTATGGCTACACCTTC.

The CDR3 here is CASSIGQLDYGYTF. The CDR3 coding sequence is TGTGCCAGTAGTATAGGACAGCTAGACTATGGCTACACCTTC. The chain employs TRBV19 and TRBJ1-2; D is perhaps TRBD1 (5 bases). Germline CDR1 reads LNHDA; CDR2 reads SQIVND (reference sequence). Trimming took 1 base from V and 3 from J, leaving 9 bases between them. This CDR3 comprises 14 residues. Supplemented by reference TRBV19 and TRBJ1-2, the full variable domain reads DGGITQSPKYLFRKEGQNVTLSCEQNLNHDAMYWYRQDPGQGLRLIYYSQIVNDFQKGDIAEGYSVSREKKESFPLTVTSAQKNPTAFYLCASSIGQLDYGYTFGSGTRLTVV.

V gene TRBV5-1 combines with J gene TRBJ2-7; 8 bases fit TRBD2. This CDR3 contains 16 residues. Trimming cost V 3 bases and J 1 base; bases outside gene matches: 9. CDR1 is SGHRS and CDR2 is YFSETQ in the germline V gene. The CDR3 loop is CASSSPGGGRSYEQYF. The CDR3 nucleotides read TGCGCCAGCAGCTCCCCCGGCGGGGGGAGGTCCTACGAGCAGTACTTC.

The chain couples TRBV30 to TRBJ1-6, with D uncertain. CDR3 length equals 15 residues. Trimming stripped 3 bases from V and 9 bases from J, with 18 bases between. Germline assignment: CDR1 GTSNPN and CDR2 SVGIG (reference sequence). The CDR3 region is CAWRGHPDPASPLHF. Here the CDR3 DNA reads TGTGCCTGGAGGGGCCACCCCGACCCGGCTTCACCCCTCCACTTT.

This clone was detected a few times. The chain recombines TRBV18 with TRBJ1-2; no clear D gene. Germline V gene sequence: CDR1 KGHSH, CDR2 LQKENI. V dropped 2 bases and J dropped 6 bases, with 10 bases sitting between them. This CDR3 has 13 residues. The CDR3 is CASSPSREDGYTF. The CDR3 DNA reads TGTGCCAGCTCACCATCGAGGGAGGATGGCTACACCTTC. The full variable domain, completed using reference TRBV18 and TRBJ1-2, is NAGVMQNPRHLVRRRGQEARLRCSPMKGHSHVYWYRQLPEEGLKFMVYLQKENIIDESGMPKERFSAEFPKEGPSILRIQQVVRGDSAAYFCASSPSREDGYTFGSGTRLTVV.

This clone was seen once. V is TRBV7-2 and J is TRBJ1-2; 8 bases line up with TRBD1. The germline V gene has CDR1 SGHTA and CDR2 FQGNSA. The ends lost 5 bases at V and 10 bases at J; junction bases unmatched: 3. The CDR3 loop spans 11 amino acids. CDR3 in DNA: TGTGCCAGCAGCCCGACAGGGGTCTACACCTTC. Its translation: CASSPTGVYTF.

The CDR3 DNA reads TGTGCCACACCCGGGACAGGGGACAATAGCAATCAGCCCCAGCATTTT. Translated: CATPGTGDNSNQPQHF. The chain carries TRBV11-3 and TRBJ1-5; 10 bases align to TRBD1. CDR1 SGHNT and CDR2 YENEEA come from the germline V gene. This CDR3 region has 16 residues. Trimming removed 10 bases from V and 0 bases from J; junction bases left unmatched: 9.